This TCR beta chain was recovered during a study of T cell responses to AZD1222 COVID-19 vaccine. Study-wide results and caveats: The study identified only six AZD1222 recipients as seropositive at baseline. The donors showed a predominance of white British ancestry and of females, with possible underestimation of clonal diversity.

The sample holds one count of this clone. Its target is not known. Assay used: immunoSEQ multiplex PCR; TCRdb lists only in-frame clones, some missing. The sample gives about 140,000 clones, 91% of which show up once; 7% to 9% is in the top ten. This CDR3 region has 15 residues. The V gene's germline CDR1 is MNHEY and CDR2 SVGAGI. The J segment lost 3 bases and the V segment lost 0 bases, leaving 4 bases of the junction unmatched. The sequence derives from an adult who received the MenACWY meningococcal vaccine as a control. This sample comprised peripheral blood, obtained 28 days after the second dose of the MenACWY control vaccine. The gene calls are TRBV6-5 and TRBJ2-7, with TRBD1 matching over 8 bases. The CDR3 sequence is CASSYSTGAVYEQYF. Here the CDR3 DNA reads TGTGCCAGCAGTTACTCGACAGGGGCCGTCTACGAGCAGTACTTC.